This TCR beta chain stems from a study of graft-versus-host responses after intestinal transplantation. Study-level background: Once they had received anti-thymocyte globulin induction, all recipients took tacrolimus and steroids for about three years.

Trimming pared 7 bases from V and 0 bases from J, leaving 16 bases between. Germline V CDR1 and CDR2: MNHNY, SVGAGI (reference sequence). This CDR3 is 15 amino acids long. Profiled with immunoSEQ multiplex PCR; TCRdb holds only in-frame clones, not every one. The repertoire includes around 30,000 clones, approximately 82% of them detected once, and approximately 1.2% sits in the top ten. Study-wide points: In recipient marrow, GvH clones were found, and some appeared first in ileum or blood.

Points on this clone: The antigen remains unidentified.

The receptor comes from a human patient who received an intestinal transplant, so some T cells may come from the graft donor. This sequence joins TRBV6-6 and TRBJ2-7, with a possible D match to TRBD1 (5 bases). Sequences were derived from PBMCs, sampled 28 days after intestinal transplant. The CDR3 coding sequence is TGTGCCAGCACAAGACAGATTTCAAGCTCCTACGAGCAGTACTTC. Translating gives CASTRQISSSYEQYF.